This entry features one T cell receptor (beta chain) sequence. Other nucleotide sequences in the sample specify the same CDR3. The CDR3 sequence is 14 residues long. CDR1 SGHNT and CDR2 YYREEE come from the germline V gene (reference sequence). Trimming took 5 bases from V and 2 from J, leaving 14 bases between them. This sample is drawn from a study of cytomegalovirus exposure and HLA in healthy donors. The study ran its PCR with 60 Vbeta and 13 Jbeta primers. Assay used: immunoSEQ multiplex PCR; TCRdb lists only in-frame clones, some missing. The sample carries 90,000 to 100,000 clones, about 78% recorded once.

The gene calls are TRBV5-4 and TRBJ2-7; the D gene is possibly TRBD2 (5 bases). Source material: PBMCs. The origin of this receptor is a woman aged 40-49 years in good health and CMV-seronegative. The CDR3 region is CASSRTSGTYEQYF. DNA of the CDR3: TGTGCCAGCAGTCGGACTTCGGGAACCTACGAGCAGTACTTC. Full variable domain (missing parts from reference TRBV5-4 and TRBJ2-7): ETGVTQSPTHLIKTRGQQVTLRCSSQSGHNTVSWYQQALGQGPQFIFQYYREEENGRGNFPPRFSGLQFPNYSSELNVNALELDDSALYLCASSRTSGTYEQYFGPGTRLTVT.